One and the same sample provided the 20 T cell receptor beta chains below, sequenced in a study of T cells in Graves' hyperthyroidism and ophthalmopathy. Amplification of TCR beta CDR3 regions was performed using RNA transcripts as template. HTBI primers were the set used in a first-round RT-PCR of the TCR CDR3. TCRdb processed the multiplex PCR reads anew with MiXCR; each CDR3 protein has one entry. Of hundreds of thousands of distinct CDR3 sequences in the sample, about a sixth were seen once. Material: blood. These receptors were collected from a woman aged 55 to 70 with Graves' ophthalmopathy.

At least ten counts were recorded for this clonotype. The chain carries TRBV20-1 and TRBJ2-3, with D unresolved. Germline V gene lookup returns CDR1 DFQATT and CDR2 SNEGSKA (reference sequence). The CDR3 extends over 14 amino acids. V shed 3 bases and J shed 2 bases, with 12 bases lying between them. The CDR3 region is CSASIAGNTDTQYF. The CDR3 bases are TGCAGTGCTAGCATCGCAGGAAACACAGATACGCAGTATTTT.

Concerning this clonotype itself: This may arise from a read error, as a much more abundant clone is one base away. The rearrangement joins TRBV7-6 to TRBJ1-2; D may be TRBD1 (5 bases). The germline V gene encodes CDR1 SGHVS and CDR2 FNYEAQ. The CDR3 runs 12 residues. V lost 4 bases and J 7 bases, leaving 10 bases between the germline ends. The CDR3 DNA reads as TGTGCCAGCAGCTCCGGGGCCTGTGGCTACACCTTC. Its protein product is CASSSGACGYTF. Supplemented by reference TRBV7-6 and TRBJ1-2, the full variable domain reads GAGVSQSPRYKVTKRGQDVALRCDPISGHVSLYWYRQALGQGPEFLTYFNYEAQQDKSGLPNDRFSAERPEGSISTLTIQRTEQRDSAMYRCASSSGACGYTFGSGTRLTVV.

This clonotype was seen repeatedly, ten times or more. This chain links TRBV7-2 with TRBJ2-7; D remains ambiguous. Germline CDR1 SGHTA, CDR2 FQGNSA. V lost 5 bases to trimming and J lost 7 bases, with 9 bases between them. The length of the CDR3 is 11 residues. CDR3: CASSETGEQYF. The CDR3 region has the DNA TGTGCCAGCAGCGAAACCGGGGAGCAGTACTTC.

The chain recombines TRBV30 with TRBJ2-2, with 10 bases matching TRBD2. The CDR3 is 15 amino acids. Per the germline V gene, CDR1 is GTSNPN and CDR2 is SVGIG (reference sequence). V gave up 4 bases and J gave up 2 bases; unmatched junction bases: 4. CDR3 protein: CAWTRLAGNTGELFF. CDR3 DNA sequence: TGTGCCTGGACGAGACTAGCGGGTAACACCGGGGAGCTGTTTTTT. Full variable domain (outside the CDR3, taken from reference TRBV30 and TRBJ2-2): SQTIHQWPATLVQPVGSPLSLECTVEGTSNPNLYWYRQAAGRGLQLLFYSVGIGQISSEVPQNLSASRPQDRQFILSSKKLLLSDSGFYLCAWTRLAGNTGELFFGEGSRLTVL.

In its sample, this clonotype was seen a few times. The chain couples TRBV4-2 to TRBJ1-2, with 8 bases identical to TRBD1. This CDR3 has 16 residues. Germline trimming cut 4 bases from V and 5 bases from J; bases unmatched to any gene: 12. Per germline, CDR1 LGHNA and CDR2 YNFKEQ. This CDR3 reads CASSRAVQGEGYGYTF. CDR3 coding DNA: TGTGCCAGCAGCCGAGCCGTACAGGGGGAGGGATATGGCTACACCTTC.

Many counts were recorded for this clonotype. The chain couples TRBV7-9 to TRBJ2-3; D is unresolved. Between the trimmed V and J ends, which lost 0 bases and 5 bases, there was a span of 12 bases. This CDR3 comprises 15 residues. Germline lookup yields CDR1 SEHNR and CDR2 FQNEAQ (reference sequence). CDR3 loop: CASSLALPDVDTQYF. The CDR3 nucleotides read TGTGCCAGCAGCTTAGCGTTGCCCGATGTAGATACGCAGTATTTT.

The V and J genes are TRBV27 and TRBJ1-4, with D hard to call. Deletions cut 5 bases from V and 10 bases from J, with 14 bases between. The CDR3 sequence is 13 residues long. Germline lookup yields CDR1 MNHEY and CDR2 SMNVEV (reference sequence). CDR3 in amino acids: CASSPGWVGKLFF. CDR3 DNA sequence: TGTGCCAGCAGTCCCGGTTGGGTCGGAAAACTGTTTTTT.

This clonotype appeared many times. V and J are TRBV15 and TRBJ1-2; no definite D call. The CDR3 loop spans 13 amino acids. Deletions cut 1 base from V and 0 bases from J, with 3 bases between. Germline V lookup: CDR1 LNHNV, CDR2 YYDKDF (reference sequence). As DNA, the CDR3 is TGTGCCACCAGCAGAGCGGCTAACTATGGCTACACCTTC. Translation: CATSRAANYGYTF. Full variable domain (outside the CDR3, taken from reference TRBV15 and TRBJ1-2): DAMVIQNPRYQVTQFGKPVTLSCSQTLNHNVMYWYQQKSSQAPKLLFHYYDKDFNNEADTPDNFQSRRPNTSFCFLDIRSPGLGDTAMYLCATSRAANYGYTFGSGTRLTVV.

This clonotype was detected a few times. The genes are TRBV7-9 and TRBJ1-4; 7 bases map to TRBD1. The V segment lost 5 bases and the J segment 8 bases; nucleotides outside the gene matches: 8. This CDR3 is built from 14 residues. Germline V gene sequence: CDR1 SEHNR, CDR2 FQNEAQ (reference sequence). In DNA form, the CDR3 reads TGTGCCAGCAGCCAGACAGGGATTCAGGAAAAACTGTTTTTT. Its translation: CASSQTGIQEKLFF.

For the CDR3, the DNA is TGTGCCAGCAGACGCAAGGATTACTGGCAGTCCTCCTACGAGCAGTACTTC. Protein product: CASRRKDYWQSSYEQYF. The V gene is TRBV11-2, the J gene TRBJ2-7; no reliable D call. Germline V lookup: CDR1 SGHAT, CDR2 FQNNGV. The CDR3 extends over 17 amino acids. V was trimmed by 6 bases and J by 0 bases, leaving 21 bases between them. The variable domain in full, completed from reference TRBV11-2 and TRBJ2-7, reads EAGVAQSPRYKIIEKRQSVAFWCNPISGHATLYWYQQILGQGPKLLIQFQNNGVVDDSQLPKDRFSAERLKGVDSTLKIQPAKLEDSAVYLCASRRKDYWQSSYEQYFGPGTRLTVT.

Many counts were recorded for this clonotype. Here the CDR3 DNA reads TGTGCCAGTCTGACGGGCCGAACTAACTATGGCTACACCTTC. It is translated as CASLTGRTNYGYTF. The chain joins TRBV2 to TRBJ1-2, with D uncertain. Germline CDR1 is SNHLY and CDR2 is FYNNEI. V was pared by 9 bases and J by 0 bases, with 14 bases between. This CDR3 has 14 residues. Full variable domain (remainder filled in from reference TRBV2 and TRBJ1-2): EPEVTQTPSHQVTQMGQEVILRCVPISNHLYFYWYRQILGQKVEFLVSFYNNEISEKSEIFDDQFSVERPDGSNFTLKIRSTKLEDSAMYFCASLTGRTNYGYTFGSGTRLTVV.

The sample holds a few counts of this clonotype. V usage is TRBV9 and J usage is TRBJ2-1; 7 bases are shared with TRBD1. This CDR3 comprises 15 residues. CDR1 SGDLS and CDR2 YYNGEE come from the germline V gene. V lost 4 bases and J lost 3; bases outside the gene matches: 7. DNA of the CDR3: TGTGCCAGCAGCCAAGGGGGCCAGTTCTACAATGAGCAGTTCTTC. Protein sequence: CASSQGGQFYNEQFF.

There are many counts of this clonotype. The genes are TRBV28 and TRBJ2-2; tentatively, D is TRBD2 (5 bases). CDR3 length equals 14 residues. Trimming removed 5 bases from V and 7 bases from J, with 14 bases in between. Germline V CDR1 and CDR2: MDHEN, SYDVKM. The CDR3 DNA reads TGTGCCAGCAGTGTTCGGCGGGCTAGCGGGGAGCTGTTTTTT. Translated, it gives CASSVRRASGELFF.

This clonotype was observed many times. This chain connects TRBV18 to TRBJ2-1, with unresolved D. From germline, CDR1 is KGHSH and CDR2 LQKENI. The CDR3 loop spans 10 amino acids. V dropped 8 bases and J dropped 7 bases, with 6 bases sitting between them. The CDR3 nucleotides are TGTGCCAGCCGCTCTAATGAGCAGTTCTTC. This gives the protein CASRSNEQFF.

This clonotype was observed many times. V and J are TRBV10-3 and TRBJ1-2; no clear D gene. The CDR3 sequence is 12 residues long. Trimming pared 3 bases from V and 5 bases from J, leaving 7 bases between. Germline values: CDR1 ENHRY, CDR2 SYGVKD. The CDR3 spells CAISDGEYGYTF. DNA of the CDR3: TGTGCCATCAGTGATGGAGAATATGGCTACACCTTC.

This clonotype was observed many times. V gene TRBV6-2 or TRBV6-3 combines with J gene TRBJ1-4, with D unresolved. From germline, CDR1 is MNHEY and CDR2 SVGEGT. This CDR3 spans 15 amino acids. The ends were cut back, 7 bases at V and 5 bases at J, with 17 bases in the middle. DNA of the CDR3: TGTGCCAGCATCCAAACGCGCCCGTCGAATGAAAAACTGTTTTTT. It codes for CASIQTRPSNEKLFF.

This clonotype was found many times. This chain links TRBV29-1 with TRBJ2-7; the D is unclear. This CDR3 has 12 residues. Germline V gives CDR1 SQVTM, CDR2 ANQGSEA. With 3 bases removed from V and 1 base from J, the gap between germline ends came to 7 bases. The CDR3 DNA reads TGCAGCGTTGACCACGGTTCCTACGAGCAGTACTTC. Protein: CSVDHGSYEQYF.

This clonotype was found once. In DNA, the CDR3 is TGTGCCATCAGTGATAATCCACAGGGAGTCTACGAGCAGTACTTC. Amino acids: CAISDNPQGVYEQYF. The chain has TRBV10-3 and TRBJ2-7, with TRBD1 as a possible D gene (6 bases). In germline, CDR1 is ENHRY, CDR2 SYGVKD. The CDR3 runs 15 residues. Between the trimmed V and J ends, which lost 3 bases and 3 bases, there was a span of 15 bases.

Details on this clonotype: Likely a read error: the CDR3 ends without its conserved phenylalanine or tryptophan. This chain links TRBV30 with TRBJ2-5; 7 positions agree with TRBD2. The V segment lost 1 base and the J segment 4 bases; nucleotides outside the gene matches: 9. The CDR3 has 15 amino acids. CDR1 is GTSNPN, CDR2 SVGIG, per germline (reference sequence). This CDR3 is CAWSDGTTMGETQYL. The CDR3 DNA reads TGTGCCTGGAGTGACGGGACTACCATGGGAGAGACCCAGTACCTC.

This clonotype was detected a few times. The chain has TRBV19 and TRBJ2-7; perhaps TRBD2 as D (6 bases). The CDR3 runs 13 residues. Trimming took off 5 bases at V and 4 bases at J, with 12 bases between the two ends. CDR1 and CDR2 (germline): LNHDA, SQIVND (reference sequence). CDR3 protein: CASSDVGRYEQYF. CDR3 coding DNA: TGTGCCAGTAGTGACGTGGGGAGGTACGAGCAGTACTTC.